These 28 T cell receptor beta chains share one sample of origin, sequenced in a study of T-cell memory formation after mild COVID-19. TCRdb re-called the 5' RACE reads through MiXCR, storing one row per CDR3 protein. This table has around 80,000 distinct CDR3 sequences, roughly 13% appearing once. Sequencing used PBMCs or a T cell subset sorted from them (not recorded which). These receptors were taken from an adult woman who had mild COVID-19 (a few samples of this study predate the infection). Cell type and time point are not known.

A few counts support this clonotype. The chain uses TRBV6-5 and TRBJ2-1; D possibly corresponds to TRBD2 (5 bases). Trimming left V 7 bases short and J 2 bases short, with 15 bases between. The CDR3 is 15 amino acids. Germline V gives CDR1 MNHEY, CDR2 SVGAGI. The CDR3 sequence is CASTVKGVPYNEQFF. The CDR3, as DNA: TGTGCCAGCACAGTTAAGGGAGTGCCCTACAATGAGCAGTTCTTC.

The genes are TRBV27 and TRBJ2-7, with TRBD1 matching 10 bases. The germline V gene has CDR1 MNHEY and CDR2 SMNVEV (reference sequence). This CDR3 has 18 amino acids. The junction had 11 bases not matched to a gene; V was cut back by 0 bases and J by 3 bases. The CDR3 region is CASSLSGMGQGIGYEQYF. Here the CDR3 DNA reads TGTGCCAGCAGTTTATCGGGGATGGGACAGGGGATCGGCTACGAGCAGTACTTC.

The V and J genes are TRBV29-1 and TRBJ2-7; TRBD1 is a possible D gene (6 bases). CDR3 length equals 13 residues. Germline loops: CDR1 SQVTM, CDR2 ANQGSEA. V lost 3 bases to trimming and J lost 3 bases, with 12 bases between them. CDR3 loop: CSVEGAQNYEQYF. The CDR3 nucleotides are TGCAGCGTTGAGGGGGCACAAAACTACGAGCAGTACTTC.

The genes are TRBV11-2 and TRBJ1-4; D unresolved. The germline gives CDR1 SGHAT, CDR2 FQNNGV. This CDR3 spans 17 amino acids. V was clipped by 5 bases and J by 1 base, with 17 bases between them. In DNA form, the CDR3 reads TGTGCCAGCAGCCTGATCGAATTGTCCCGAACTAATGAAAAACTGTTTTTT. Translated, it gives CASSLIELSRTNEKLFF.

This clonotype was observed a few times. The rearrangement links TRBV4-1 to TRBJ2-1; D gene unclear. V lost 0 bases to trimming and J lost 9 bases, with 15 bases between them. CDR1 and CDR2 from the germline V gene are MGHRA and YSYEKL. The CDR3 spans 15 residues. The CDR3 is CASSQELGRAGEQFF. Here the CDR3 DNA reads TGCGCCAGCAGCCAAGAGTTGGGTAGGGCAGGTGAGCAGTTCTTC.

There are many counts of this clonotype. The chain couples TRBV6-2 or TRBV6-3 to TRBJ2-2; weak D call: TRBD1 (5 bases). The CDR3 runs 15 residues. V lost 5 bases and J lost 6, with 16 bases in between. Germline loops: CDR1 MNHEY, CDR2 SVGEGT. The CDR3 region is CASSLQGEGAGELFF. For the CDR3, the DNA is TGTGCCAGCAGTCTCCAGGGTGAAGGGGCCGGGGAGCTGTTTTTT.

This chain joins TRBV2 and TRBJ2-7; D is unclear. Deletions cut 2 bases from V and 3 bases from J, with 14 bases between. Germline V lookup: CDR1 SNHLY, CDR2 FYNNEI. The CDR3 loop spans 15 amino acids. The CDR3 bases are TGTGCCAGCAGTGAATCTGGGCTCCCCTACTACGAGCAGTACTTC. Translating gives CASSESGLPYYEQYF.

This clonotype has just a few counts. The gene calls are TRBV7-9 and TRBJ1-2; D is undetermined. Germline CDR1 is SEHNR and CDR2 is FQNEAQ (reference sequence). The CDR3 extends over 15 amino acids. Trimming shortened V by 4 bases and J by 6 bases, and 18 bases separated the two germline ends. The CDR3 nucleotides are TGTGCCAGCAGCTACCCGGGTAGTGGGGTTGATGGCTACACCTTC. It specifies CASSYPGSGVDGYTF.

This chain connects TRBV7-8 to TRBJ1-2, with TRBD1 as a possible D gene (6 bases). V was trimmed by 5 bases and J by 5 bases, leaving 18 bases between them. CDR3 size: 15 residues. Germline V gene data show CDR1 as SGHVS and CDR2 as FQNEAQ. CDR3 sequence (DNA): TGTGCCAGCAGCGAACAGGGTCCATCTGGATATGGCTACACCTTC. It specifies CASSEQGPSGYGYTF.

This clonotype has only a few counts. The CDR3: CATSDGQGAPWSYNEQFF. CDR3 nucleotide sequence: TGTGCCACCAGTGATGGACAGGGGGCCCCTTGGTCCTACAATGAGCAGTTCTTC. The rearrangement joins TRBV24-1 to TRBJ2-1, with 11 bases aligning to TRBD1. CDR1 KGHDR and CDR2 SFDVKD come from the germline V gene. The V and J ends lost 3 bases and 1 base, in that order; junction bases with no gene match: 7. This CDR3 is built from 18 residues.

This clonotype was seen at least ten times. The rearrangement links TRBV20-1 to TRBJ1-2; D not certain. The CDR3 runs to 11 residues. V shed 3 bases and J shed 10 bases, with 12 bases lying between them. The germline gives CDR1 DFQATT, CDR2 SNEGSKA (reference sequence). CDR3: CSASTPADYTF. The CDR3 bases are TGCAGTGCTAGCACACCCGCCGACTACACCTTC.

V usage is TRBV9 and J usage is TRBJ2-3; D is uncertain. The ends were cut back, 0 bases at V and 5 bases at J, with 7 bases in the middle. Germline values: CDR1 SGDLS, CDR2 YYNGEE. The CDR3 covers 13 residues. CDR3 nucleotide sequence: TGTGCCAGCAGCGTAGTGACCGGAGATACGCAGTATTTT. Its protein product is CASSVVTGDTQYF.

The chain is built from TRBV27 and TRBJ2-1; possibly TRBD1 for D (5 bases). CDR1 is MNHEY and CDR2 is SMNVEV in the germline V gene (reference sequence). With 3 bases removed from V and 4 bases from J, the gap between germline ends came to 13 bases. The CDR3 sequence is 15 residues long. CDR3 DNA sequence: TGTGCCAGCAGTTTTAAGGCAGGGTCTTACAATGAGCAGTTCTTC. This codes for CASSFKAGSYNEQFF.

The chain has TRBV11-2 and TRBJ2-1; 9 positions agree with TRBD2. Unmatched junction bases numbered 5, after V lost 1 base and J lost 4 bases. Germline CDR1 is SGHAT and CDR2 is FQNNGV. The CDR3 is made up of 16 amino acids. CDR3 protein: CASSLGAGGLYNEQFF. The CDR3 DNA reads TGTGCCAGCAGCTTAGGAGCGGGGGGCCTATACAATGAGCAGTTCTTC. The whole variable domain, remainder taken from reference TRBV11-2 and TRBJ2-1, is EAGVAQSPRYKIIEKRQSVAFWCNPISGHATLYWYQQILGQGPKLLIQFQNNGVVDDSQLPKDRFSAERLKGVDSTLKIQPAKLEDSAVYLCASSLGAGGLYNEQFFGPGTRLTVL.

The V gene is TRBV5-1, the J gene TRBJ2-1, with D possibly TRBD1 on 6 matching bases. V lost 5 bases and J 8 bases, leaving 23 bases between the germline ends. The CDR3 loop spans 16 amino acids. Germline V gene sequence: CDR1 SGHRS, CDR2 YFSETQ. CDR3 DNA: TGCGCCAGCAGAGAGGGGGTCTCGTGGATTAGGGATGAGCAGTTCTTC. The encoded protein is CASREGVSWIRDEQFF. Supplemented by reference TRBV5-1 and TRBJ2-1, the full variable domain reads KAGVTQTPRYLIKTRGQQVTLSCSPISGHRSVSWYQQTPGQGLQFLFEYFSETQRNKGNFPGRFSGRQFSNSRSEMNVSTLELGDSALYLCASREGVSWIRDEQFFGPGTRLTVL.

This clonotype was found many times. This chain uses TRBV18 with TRBJ2-3; the match to TRBD2 covers 12 bases. J lost 2 bases, V lost 3 bases, and 3 bases had no gene match. The CDR3 has 16 residues. Germline CDR1 KGHSH, CDR2 LQKENI. The CDR3, as DNA: TGTGCCAGCTCACCGACTAGCGGGAGTATCACAGATACGCAGTATTTT. Encoded protein: CASSPTSGSITDTQYF.

This clonotype turned up a few times. This chain links TRBV29-1 with TRBJ1-1, with unresolved D. The V gene lost 6 bases and the J gene lost 3 bases, with 11 bases spanning the gap. The CDR3 extends over 12 amino acids. From germline, CDR1 is SQVTM and CDR2 ANQGSEA. Written as DNA, the CDR3 is TGCAGCGTGGCCACGGAGTACACTGAAGCTTTCTTT. Its protein product is CSVATEYTEAFF.

The J gene is TRBJ2-5, the V gene TRBV25-1; D not certain. Trimming stripped 3 bases from V and 0 bases from J, with 8 bases between. The germline CDR1 and CDR2 sequences are MGHDK and SYGVNS. The CDR3 has 14 residues. CDR3 nucleotide sequence: TGTGCCAGCAGTGATAACAGAGACCAAGAGACCCAGTACTTC. This sequence encodes CASSDNRDQETQYF.

The chain is built from TRBV9 and TRBJ2-1, with 13 bases matching TRBD2. Looked up from germline, CDR1 is SGDLS and CDR2 is YYNGEE. This CDR3 has 17 amino acids. Trimming removed 0 bases from V and 4 bases from J; junction bases left unmatched: 4. CDR3 bases: TGTGCCAGCAGCGTAGCTACGGGACTAGCGGGATACAATGAGCAGTTCTTC. Protein sequence: CASSVATGLAGYNEQFF.

This clonotype was seen ten or more times. This chain connects TRBV7-9 to TRBJ2-7; D possibly uses TRBD1 or TRBD2 (5 bases each). Trimming removed 4 bases from V and 0 bases from J, with 10 bases in between. CDR3 length: 14 residues. Germline V gives CDR1 SEHNR, CDR2 FQNEAQ (reference sequence). The CDR3 protein is CASSSGPSSYEQYF. The CDR3 coding sequence is TGTGCCAGCAGCTCGGGGCCTAGCTCCTACGAGCAGTACTTC.

The chain is built from TRBV7-9 and TRBJ2-7; no firm D call. The CDR3 runs to 14 residues. Trimming stripped 3 bases from V and 3 bases from J, with 12 bases between. Germline assignment: CDR1 SEHNR and CDR2 FQNEAQ (reference sequence). In nucleotides, the CDR3 is TGTGCCAGCAGCTTTGATTCCGGATTCTACGAGCAGTACTTC. This sequence encodes CASSFDSGFYEQYF.

V and J are TRBV11-2 and TRBJ2-3; TRBD2 aligns across 11 bases. The V gene's germline CDR1 is SGHAT and CDR2 FQNNGV. The ends lost 4 bases at V and 4 bases at J; junction bases unmatched: 7. The CDR3 sequence is 16 residues long. The CDR3 loop is CASSSVGLAGPDTQYF. The CDR3 coding sequence is TGTGCCAGCAGCTCCGTCGGACTAGCGGGTCCAGATACGCAGTATTTT.

The chain combines TRBV29-1 with TRBJ1-1, with no clear D. Trimming pared 3 bases from V and 11 bases from J, leaving 13 bases between. The germline V gene has CDR1 SQVTM and CDR2 ANQGSEA. The CDR3 is made up of 11 amino acids. CDR3 in DNA: TGCAGCGTTGATATGGGCAGTGAGGCTTTCTTT. Its translation is CSVDMGSEAFF.

The chain has TRBV10-3 and TRBJ2-1; TRBD2 matches 12 bases. The CDR3 loop spans 16 amino acids. After removal of 2 bases from V and 4 bases from J, the junction contained 3 bases not matched to a gene. Germline loops: CDR1 ENHRY, CDR2 SYGVKD. CDR3 sequence reads: CAISETGLAGYNEQFF. The CDR3 DNA is TGTGCCATCAGTGAGACAGGACTAGCGGGATACAATGAGCAGTTCTTC.

This clonotype was seen more than once but under ten times. The V and J genes are TRBV24-1 and TRBJ2-2; no clear D gene. The CDR3 is 15 amino acids. From germline, CDR1 is KGHDR and CDR2 SFDVKD. Trimming took off 0 bases at V and 2 bases at J, with 6 bases between the two ends. The CDR3 DNA reads TGTGCCACCAGTGATTTGTCCAGTAACACCGGGGAGCTGTTTTTT. It codes for CATSDLSSNTGELFF.

This clonotype was seen a few times. The V gene is TRBV5-1, the J gene TRBJ2-7; 7 nucleotides agree with TRBD1. CDR1 and CDR2 from the germline V gene are SGHRS and YFSETQ. CDR3 length: 14 residues. J lost 3 bases, V lost 4 bases, and 7 bases had no gene match. CDR3 amino acids: CASSLDRVGYEQYF. Written as DNA, the CDR3 is TGCGCCAGCAGCCTCGACAGGGTCGGCTACGAGCAGTACTTC.

The chain joins TRBV10-3 to TRBJ2-4; 8 positions match TRBD2. Trimming at V came to 3 bases and at J to 1 base, leaving 2 bases not matched to a gene. From germline, CDR1 is ENHRY and CDR2 SYGVKD. This CDR3 contains 15 residues. CDR3 amino acids: CAISDSGMAKNIQYF. CDR3 DNA sequence: TGTGCCATCAGTGATAGCGGGATGGCCAAAAACATTCAGTACTTC.

This chain joins TRBV29-1 and TRBJ1-2; TRBD1 aligns across 8 bases. The V and J ends lost 0 bases and 6 bases, in that order; junction bases with no gene match: 6. From germline, CDR1 is SQVTM and CDR2 ANQGSEA. This CDR3 has 14 amino acids. The CDR3 spells CSVEDGRGPDGYTF. The CDR3 coding sequence is TGCAGCGTTGAAGATGGCAGGGGGCCAGATGGCTACACCTTC.